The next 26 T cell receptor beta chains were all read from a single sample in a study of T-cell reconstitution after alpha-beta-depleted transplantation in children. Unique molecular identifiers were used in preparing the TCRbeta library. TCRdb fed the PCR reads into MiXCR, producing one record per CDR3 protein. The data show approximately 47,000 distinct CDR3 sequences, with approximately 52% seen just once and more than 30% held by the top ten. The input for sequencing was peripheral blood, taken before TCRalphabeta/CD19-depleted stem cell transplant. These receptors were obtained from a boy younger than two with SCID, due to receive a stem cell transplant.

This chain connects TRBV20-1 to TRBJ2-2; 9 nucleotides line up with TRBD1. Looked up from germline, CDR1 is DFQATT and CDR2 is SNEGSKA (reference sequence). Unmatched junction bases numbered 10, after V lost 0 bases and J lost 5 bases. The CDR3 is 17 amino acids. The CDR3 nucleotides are TGCAGTGCTAGAGATGGGTGGACAGGGGATGGGACCGGGGAGCTGTTTTTT. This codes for CSARDGWTGDGTGELFF.

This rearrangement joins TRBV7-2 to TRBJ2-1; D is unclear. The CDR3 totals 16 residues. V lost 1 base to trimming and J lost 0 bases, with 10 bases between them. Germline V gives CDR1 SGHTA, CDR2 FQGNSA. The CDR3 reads CASSLDGRSSYNEQFF. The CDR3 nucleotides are TGTGCCAGCAGCTTAGATGGCAGGTCCTCCTACAATGAGCAGTTCTTC.

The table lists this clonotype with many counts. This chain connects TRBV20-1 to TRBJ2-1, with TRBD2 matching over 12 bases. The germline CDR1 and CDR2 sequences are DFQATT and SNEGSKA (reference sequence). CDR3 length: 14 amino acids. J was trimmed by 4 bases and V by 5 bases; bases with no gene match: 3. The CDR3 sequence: CSADGTSGYNEQFF. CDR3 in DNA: TGCAGTGCTGACGGGACTAGCGGGTACAATGAGCAGTTCTTC.

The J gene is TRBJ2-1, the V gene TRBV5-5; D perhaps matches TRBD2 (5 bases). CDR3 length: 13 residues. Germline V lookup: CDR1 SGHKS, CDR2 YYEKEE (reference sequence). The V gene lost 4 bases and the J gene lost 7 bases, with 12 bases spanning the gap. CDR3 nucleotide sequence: TGTGCCAGCAGCCTAGAGGGCCTGAATGAGCAGTTCTTC. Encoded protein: CASSLEGLNEQFF.

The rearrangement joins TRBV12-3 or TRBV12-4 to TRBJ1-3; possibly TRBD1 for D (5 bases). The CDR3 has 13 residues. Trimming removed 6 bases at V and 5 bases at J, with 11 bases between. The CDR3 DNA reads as TGTGCCAGCAGCGGGACCGCCCGAAACACCATATATTTT. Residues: CASSGTARNTIYF.

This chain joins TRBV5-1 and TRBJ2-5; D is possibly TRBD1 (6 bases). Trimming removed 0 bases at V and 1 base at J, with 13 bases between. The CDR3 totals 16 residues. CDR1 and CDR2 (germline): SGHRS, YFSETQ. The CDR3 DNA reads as TGCGCCAGCAGCTTGGCCCGACAGGCAATCCAAGAGACCCAGTACTTC. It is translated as CASSLARQAIQETQYF.

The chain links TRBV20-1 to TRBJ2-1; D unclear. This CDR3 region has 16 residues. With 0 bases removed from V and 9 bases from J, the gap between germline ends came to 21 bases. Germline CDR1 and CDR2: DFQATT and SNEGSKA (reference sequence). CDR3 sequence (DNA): TGCAGTGCTAGAGATATCGGATCGGGTAGTCTATTTGAGCAGTTCTTC. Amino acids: CSARDIGSGSLFEQFF.

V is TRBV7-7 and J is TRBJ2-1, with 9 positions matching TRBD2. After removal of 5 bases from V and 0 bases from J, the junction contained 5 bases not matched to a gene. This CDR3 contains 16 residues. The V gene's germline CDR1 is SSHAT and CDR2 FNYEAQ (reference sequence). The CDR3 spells CASSARLAASYNEQFF. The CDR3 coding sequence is TGTGCCAGCAGCGCCAGACTAGCGGCCTCCTACAATGAGCAGTTCTTC.

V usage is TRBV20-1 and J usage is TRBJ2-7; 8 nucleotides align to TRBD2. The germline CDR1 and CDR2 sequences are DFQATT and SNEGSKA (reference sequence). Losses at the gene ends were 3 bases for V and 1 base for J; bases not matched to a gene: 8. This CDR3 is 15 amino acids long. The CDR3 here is CSASLAGGSSYEQYF. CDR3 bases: TGCAGTGCTAGTCTGGCGGGGGGAAGTTCCTACGAGCAGTACTTC.

Here the CDR3 reads CSAVRSGTAYEQYF. The DNA for the CDR3 is TGCAGTGCTGTCAGGAGCGGGACTGCCTACGAGCAGTACTTC. The chain couples TRBV20-1 to TRBJ2-7; 7 bases line up with TRBD2. The V and J ends lost 5 bases and 2 bases, in that order; junction bases with no gene match: 9. The V gene's germline CDR1 is DFQATT and CDR2 SNEGSKA (reference sequence). The CDR3 contains 14 residues.

The chain's CDR3 is CASSQEGFDNEQFF. The CDR3, as DNA: TGTGCCAGCAGCCAAGAAGGCTTTGACAATGAGCAGTTCTTC. V gene TRBV4-2 combines with J gene TRBJ2-1; unclear D gene. CDR3 size: 14 residues. In germline, CDR1 is LGHNA, CDR2 YNFKEQ. The ends were cut back, 0 bases at V and 5 bases at J, with 8 bases in the middle.

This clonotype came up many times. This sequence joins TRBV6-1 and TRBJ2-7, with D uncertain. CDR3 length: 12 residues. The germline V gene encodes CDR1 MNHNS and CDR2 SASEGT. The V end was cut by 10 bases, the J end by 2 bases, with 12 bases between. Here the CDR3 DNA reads TGTGCCACCGTGGGTCCGACCTACGAGCAGTACTTC. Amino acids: CATVGPTYEQYF.

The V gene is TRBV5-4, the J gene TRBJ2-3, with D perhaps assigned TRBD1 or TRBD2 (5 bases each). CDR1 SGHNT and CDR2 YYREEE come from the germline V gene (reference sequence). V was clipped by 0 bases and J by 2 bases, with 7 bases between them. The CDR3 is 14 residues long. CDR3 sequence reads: CASSLGGDTDTQYF. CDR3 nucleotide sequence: TGTGCCAGCAGCTTGGGAGGGGACACAGATACGCAGTATTTT. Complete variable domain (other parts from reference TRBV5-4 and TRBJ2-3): ETGVTQSPTHLIKTRGQQVTLRCSSQSGHNTVSWYQQALGQGPQFIFQYYREEENGRGNFPPRFSGLQFPNYSSELNVNALELDDSALYLCASSLGGDTDTQYFGPGTRLTVL.

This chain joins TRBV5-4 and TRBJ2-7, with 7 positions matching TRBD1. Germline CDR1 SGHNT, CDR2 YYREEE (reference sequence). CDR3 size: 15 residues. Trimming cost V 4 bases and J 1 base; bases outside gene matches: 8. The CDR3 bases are TGTGCCAGCAGCCCTCGGACAGGATCTTCCTACGAGCAGTACTTC. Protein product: CASSPRTGSSYEQYF.

The CDR3 coding sequence is TGTGCCAGCAGCCAAGATCAAGGGTCTGGGGCCAACGTCCTGACTTTC. Translation: CASSQDQGSGANVLTF. The J gene is TRBJ2-6, the V gene TRBV4-2; no firm D call. Germline CDR1 is LGHNA and CDR2 is YNFKEQ. V lost 0 bases, J lost 1 base, and 7 bases lay in between. CDR3 length: 16 residues.

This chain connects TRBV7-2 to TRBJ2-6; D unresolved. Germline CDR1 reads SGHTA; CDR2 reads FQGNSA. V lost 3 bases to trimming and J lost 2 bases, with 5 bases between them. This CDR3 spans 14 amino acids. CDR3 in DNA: TGTGCCAGCAGCTTGGATCCTGGGGCCAACGTCCTGACTTTC. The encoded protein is CASSLDPGANVLTF.

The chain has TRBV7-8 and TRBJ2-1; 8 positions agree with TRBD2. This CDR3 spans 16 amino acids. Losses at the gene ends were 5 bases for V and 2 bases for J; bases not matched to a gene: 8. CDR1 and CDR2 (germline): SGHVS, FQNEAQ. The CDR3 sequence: CASSLPGSGTYNEQFF. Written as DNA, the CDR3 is TGTGCCAGCAGCCTCCCGGGTAGCGGGACCTACAATGAGCAGTTCTTC. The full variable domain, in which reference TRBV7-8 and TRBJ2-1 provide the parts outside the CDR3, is GAGVSQSPRYKVAKRGQDVALRCDPISGHVSLFWYQQALGQGPEFLTYFQNEAQLDKSGLPSDRFFAERPEGSVSTLKIQRTQQEDSAVYLCASSLPGSGTYNEQFFGPGTRLTVL.

CDR3 sequence: CASRAGGNEQFF. The DNA of the CDR3 is TGCGCCAGCAGGGCGGGGGGCAATGAGCAGTTCTTC. V gene TRBV5-1 combines with J gene TRBJ2-1; 8 bases line up with TRBD2. The CDR3 spans 12 residues. The V segment lost 5 bases and the J segment 6 bases; nucleotides outside the gene matches: 1. Germline CDR1 reads SGHRS; CDR2 reads YFSETQ.

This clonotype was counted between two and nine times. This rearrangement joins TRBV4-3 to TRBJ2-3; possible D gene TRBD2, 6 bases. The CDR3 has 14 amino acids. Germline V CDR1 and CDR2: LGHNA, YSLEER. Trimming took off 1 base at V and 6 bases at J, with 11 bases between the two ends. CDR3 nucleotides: TGCGCCAGCAGCCAAGGAACTAGCCCCGATACGCAGTATTTT. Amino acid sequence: CASSQGTSPDTQYF.

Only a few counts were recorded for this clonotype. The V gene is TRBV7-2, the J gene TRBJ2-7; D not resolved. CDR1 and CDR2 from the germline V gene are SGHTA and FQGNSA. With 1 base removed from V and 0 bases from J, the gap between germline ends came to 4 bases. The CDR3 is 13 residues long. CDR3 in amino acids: CASSLDFSYEQYF. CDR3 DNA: TGTGCCAGCAGCTTAGACTTCTCCTACGAGCAGTACTTC.

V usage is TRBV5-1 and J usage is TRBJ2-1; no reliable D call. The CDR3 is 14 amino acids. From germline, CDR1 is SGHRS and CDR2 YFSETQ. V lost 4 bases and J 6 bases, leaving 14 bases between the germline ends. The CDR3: CASSLSPPGNEQFF. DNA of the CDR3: TGCGCCAGCAGCCTGTCCCCTCCTGGCAATGAGCAGTTCTTC.

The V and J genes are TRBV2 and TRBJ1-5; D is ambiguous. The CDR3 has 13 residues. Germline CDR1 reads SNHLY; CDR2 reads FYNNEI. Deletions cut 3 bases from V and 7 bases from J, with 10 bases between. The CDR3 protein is CASSEGRRQPQHF. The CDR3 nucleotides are TGTGCCAGCAGTGAGGGCAGAAGACAGCCCCAGCATTTT.

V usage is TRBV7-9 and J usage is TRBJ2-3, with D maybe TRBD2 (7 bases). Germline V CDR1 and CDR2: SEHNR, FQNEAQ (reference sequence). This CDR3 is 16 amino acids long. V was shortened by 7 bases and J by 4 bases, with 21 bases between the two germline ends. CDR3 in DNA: TGTGCCAGCACGGAAAACGTGGGGGGGCCGGCAGATACGCAGTATTTT. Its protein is CASTENVGGPADTQYF.

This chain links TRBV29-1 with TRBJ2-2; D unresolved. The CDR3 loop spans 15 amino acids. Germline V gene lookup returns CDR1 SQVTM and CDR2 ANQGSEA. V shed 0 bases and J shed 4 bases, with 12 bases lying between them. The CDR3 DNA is TGCAGCGTTGAAGATCCTAGTGTGGGCACCGGGGAGCTGTTTTTT. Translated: CSVEDPSVGTGELFF.

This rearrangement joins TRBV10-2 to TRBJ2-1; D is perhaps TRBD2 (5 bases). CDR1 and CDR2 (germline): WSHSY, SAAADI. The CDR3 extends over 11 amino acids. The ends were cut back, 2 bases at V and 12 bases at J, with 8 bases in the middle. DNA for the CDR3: TGCGCCAGCAGTGAGGCTAGCCTGCAGTTCTTC. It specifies CASSEASLQFF.

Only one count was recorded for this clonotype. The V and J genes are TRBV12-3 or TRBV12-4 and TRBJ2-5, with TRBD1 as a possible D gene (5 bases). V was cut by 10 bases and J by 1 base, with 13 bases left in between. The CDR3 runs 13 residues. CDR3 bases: TGTGCCACCAGGCAGGGTGGCCAAGAGACCCAGTACTTC. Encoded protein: CATRQGGQETQYF.